The 19 T cell receptor beta chains presented below share a single source sample, sequenced in a study of blood T cell repertoires in COVID-19. Using immunoSEQ multiplex PCR, the repertoire was profiled, and TCRdb retains in-frame clones only, with some absent. The table shows fewer than 700,000 clones, with about 89% occurring only once. The material sequenced was peripheral blood. Every receptor here comes from a woman in her fifties or sixties with COVID-19, enrolled during active disease.

The chain couples TRBV29-1 to TRBJ2-2; D ambiguous. Germline-derived CDR1 and CDR2 are SQVTM and ANQGSEA. V shed 3 bases and J shed 0 bases, with 5 bases lying between them. The CDR3 consists of 13 residues. Here the CDR3 DNA reads TGCAGCGTTGATATAGCGAACACCGGGGAGCTGTTTTTT. As protein: CSVDIANTGELFF.

The chain combines TRBV2 with TRBJ1-2; D is possibly TRBD1 (5 bases). The germline V gene encodes CDR1 SNHLY and CDR2 FYNNEI. This CDR3 contains 15 residues. Trimming removed 3 bases from V and 7 bases from J, with 18 bases in between. The CDR3 loop reads CASSEGGSGLSGYTF. The CDR3 coding sequence is TGTGCCAGCAGTGAGGGGGGGTCGGGGTTGAGTGGCTACACCTTC.

V gene TRBV9 combines with J gene TRBJ2-2; TRBD2 is a possible D gene (6 bases). CDR1 and CDR2 (germline): SGDLS, YYNGEE. V was trimmed by 4 bases and J by 6 bases, leaving 7 bases between them. The CDR3 sequence is 12 residues long. The CDR3, as DNA: TGTGCCAGCAGCAGGAGGGCCGGGGAGCTGTTTTTT. It yields the protein CASSRRAGELFF.

This chain uses TRBV27 with TRBJ2-1, with 9 nucleotides matching TRBD2. The CDR3 runs 14 residues. In germline, CDR1 is MNHEY, CDR2 SMNVEV (reference sequence). The junction had 9 bases not matched to a gene; V was cut back by 7 bases and J by 8 bases. The CDR3 sequence is CASTSTRGGHEQFF. Here the CDR3 DNA reads TGTGCCAGCACCTCCACGCGGGGGGGCCATGAGCAGTTCTTC.

The gene calls are TRBV7-9 and TRBJ1-1, with D possibly being TRBD1 (6 bases). Trimming pared 11 bases from V and 1 base from J, leaving 11 bases between. The germline CDR1 and CDR2 sequences are SEHNR and FQNEAQ (reference sequence). The CDR3 sequence is 12 residues long. The CDR3 bases are TGTGCCGCCGGACAGAGGAACACTGAAGCTTTCTTT. Protein sequence: CAAGQRNTEAFF. Full variable domain (remainder filled in from reference TRBV7-9 and TRBJ1-1): DTGVSQNPRHKITKRGQNVTFRCDPISEHNRLYWYRQTLGQGPEFLTYFQNEAQLEKSRLLSDRFSAERPKGSFSTLEIQRTEQGDSAMYLCAAGQRNTEAFFGQGTRLTVV.

V is TRBV9 and J is TRBJ1-4; tentatively, D is TRBD1 (6 bases). The CDR3 is 15 residues long. From germline, CDR1 is SGDLS and CDR2 YYNGEE. The V gene lost 3 bases and the J gene lost 4 bases, with 13 bases spanning the gap. CDR3 sequence reads: CASSGKTGINEKLFF. CDR3 sequence (DNA): TGTGCCAGCAGCGGAAAGACAGGAATTAATGAAAAACTGTTTTTT. Supplemented by reference TRBV9 and TRBJ1-4, the full variable domain reads DSGVTQTPKHLITATGQRVTLRCSPRSGDLSVYWYQQSLDQGLQFLIQYYNGEERAKGNILERFSAQQFPDLHSELNLSSLELGDSALYFCASSGKTGINEKLFFGSGTQLSVL.

The chain employs TRBV7-8 and TRBJ2-3, with 8 bases fitting TRBD2. Trimming took 6 bases from V and 3 from J; bases not matched to a gene: 5. This CDR3 is built from 14 residues. Germline loops: CDR1 SGHVS, CDR2 FQNEAQ. This CDR3 reads CASSSGKETDTQYF. CDR3 nucleotides: TGTGCCAGCAGTAGCGGGAAGGAAACAGATACGCAGTATTTT. Full variable domain (outside the CDR3, taken from reference TRBV7-8 and TRBJ2-3): GAGVSQSPRYKVAKRGQDVALRCDPISGHVSLFWYQQALGQGPEFLTYFQNEAQLDKSGLPSDRFFAERPEGSVSTLKIQRTQQEDSAVYLCASSSGKETDTQYFGPGTRLTVL.

The V and J genes are TRBV5-1 and TRBJ1-2, with 7 bases aligning to TRBD1. The germline V gene encodes CDR1 SGHRS and CDR2 YFSETQ. CDR3 length equals 14 residues. V trimming: 4 bases; J trimming: 2 bases; junction bases outside the gene matches: 5. For the CDR3, the DNA is TGCGCCAGCAGCCCACGGGGACAGAACTATGGCTACACCTTC. This sequence encodes CASSPRGQNYGYTF.

The gene calls are TRBV6-5 and TRBJ1-5; TRBD1 matches at 7 bases. CDR1 is MNHEY, CDR2 SVGAGI, per germline. Trimming cost V 11 bases and J 2 bases; bases outside gene matches: 6. This CDR3 contains 13 residues. The CDR3 DNA is TGTGCCTCGGGACAGTTGGGCAATCAGCCCCAGCATTTT. Its translation is CASGQLGNQPQHF.

This chain links TRBV7-6 with TRBJ2-1, with 13 bases identical to TRBD2. Germline V gene lookup returns CDR1 SGHVS and CDR2 FNYEAQ. V was pared by 4 bases and J by 8 bases, with 14 bases of the junction left unmatched. The CDR3 totals 18 residues. The CDR3 sequence is CASSSPAFGTSGAYEQFF. CDR3 bases: TGTGCCAGCAGCTCCCCCGCATTCGGGACTAGCGGGGCCTATGAGCAGTTCTTC.

The chain combines TRBV4-2 with TRBJ2-7, with D possibly being TRBD2 (7 bases). The V gene's germline CDR1 is LGHNA and CDR2 YNFKEQ. V was trimmed by 4 bases and J by 4 bases, leaving 14 bases between them. The CDR3 spans 14 residues. The CDR3 loop reads CASSLAGGRYEQYF. DNA for the CDR3: TGTGCCAGCAGCCTGGCCGGGGGGCGGTACGAGCAGTACTTC.

The chain joins TRBV3-1 (or the pseudogene TRBV3-2) to TRBJ2-3; D not resolved. The germline V and J ends were trimmed by 1 base and 0 bases, with 11 bases remaining between them. Per the germline V gene, CDR1 is LGHDT and CDR2 is YNNKEL (reference sequence). The CDR3 sequence is 16 residues long. CDR3 residues: CASSQAARKSTDTQYF. The CDR3 DNA reads as TGTGCCAGCAGCCAAGCAGCGCGAAAAAGCACAGATACGCAGTATTTT.

The CDR3 loop reads CASSFTGRSTDTQYF. The CDR3 nucleotides are TGCGCCAGCAGCTTCACAGGGCGCAGCACAGATACGCAGTATTTT. The J gene is TRBJ2-3, the V gene TRBV5-1, with D perhaps matching TRBD1 (6 bases). This CDR3 spans 15 amino acids. Per the germline V gene, CDR1 is SGHRS and CDR2 is YFSETQ. V lost 2 bases and J 0 bases, leaving 10 bases between the germline ends. The whole variable domain, filled in from reference TRBV5-1 and TRBJ2-3, reads KAGVTQTPRYLIKTRGQQVTLSCSPISGHRSVSWYQQTPGQGLQFLFEYFSETQRNKGNFPGRFSGRQFSNSRSEMNVSTLELGDSALYLCASSFTGRSTDTQYFGPGTRLTVL.

V and J are TRBV10-3 and TRBJ1-2, with D unresolved. The CDR3 length is 13 residues. V was cut by 2 bases and J by 5 bases, with 9 bases left in between. Germline V CDR1 and CDR2: ENHRY, SYGVKD. The DNA for the CDR3 is TGTGCCATCAGTGAGGACCCGGGGTATGGCTACACCTTC. This encodes CAISEDPGYGYTF.

The V gene is TRBV5-1, the J gene TRBJ2-3; possibly TRBD2 for D (6 bases). Trimming took 4 bases from V and 2 from J, leaving 14 bases between them. The CDR3 is 15 amino acids. From germline, CDR1 is SGHRS and CDR2 YFSETQ. CDR3 coding DNA: TGCGCCAGCAGCCTACTGGGACTTCCCACAGATACGCAGTATTTT. Translated: CASSLLGLPTDTQYF.

The chain uses TRBV7-2 and TRBJ2-1; D not resolved. From germline, CDR1 is SGHTA and CDR2 FQGNSA. The length of the CDR3 is 19 residues. The germline V and J ends were trimmed by 6 bases and 0 bases, with 24 bases remaining between them. The CDR3 DNA reads as TGTGCCAGCAGATCGAGAGGTGCTGTGGCTTCGAGCTCCTACAATGAGCAGTTCTTC. Protein product: CASRSRGAVASSSYNEQFF.

The chain links TRBV5-1 to TRBJ1-4; D is possibly TRBD1 (5 bases). Per germline, CDR1 SGHRS and CDR2 YFSETQ. V was pared by 0 bases and J by 8 bases, with 14 bases between. The CDR3 sequence is 15 residues long. CDR3 coding DNA: TGCGCCAGCAGCTTGGCTCGGCAGGGTCAAGAAAAACTGTTTTTT. The encoded protein is CASSLARQGQEKLFF.

Note on this clone: Other DNA sequences in this specimen translate into the identical CDR3. J is TRBJ2-7 and V is TRBV7-2, with 7 bases lining up with TRBD2. Germline CDR1 and CDR2: SGHTA and FQGNSA. This CDR3 has 14 amino acids. Trimming removed 0 bases from V and 2 bases from J; junction bases left unmatched: 1. DNA for the CDR3: TGTGCCAGCAGCTTAGCGGGGGGGACCTACGAGCAGTACTTC. This gives the protein CASSLAGGTYEQYF. The variable domain in full, with the rest retrieved from reference TRBV7-2 and TRBJ2-7, is GAGVSQSPSNKVTEKGKDVELRCDPISGHTALYWYRQSLGQGLEFLIYFQGNSAPDKSGLPSDRFSAERTGGSVSTLTIQRTQQEDSAVYLCASSLAGGTYEQYFGPGTRLTVT.

The chain has TRBV4-1 and TRBJ2-7, with 8 bases identical to TRBD1. CDR3 size: 15 residues. CDR1 MGHRA and CDR2 YSYEKL come from the germline V gene. Trimming removed 2 bases from V and 5 bases from J; junction bases left unmatched: 8. This CDR3 reads CASSQPDRDGDEQYF. In nucleotides, the CDR3 is TGCGCCAGCAGCCAACCGGACAGGGATGGGGACGAGCAGTACTTC.